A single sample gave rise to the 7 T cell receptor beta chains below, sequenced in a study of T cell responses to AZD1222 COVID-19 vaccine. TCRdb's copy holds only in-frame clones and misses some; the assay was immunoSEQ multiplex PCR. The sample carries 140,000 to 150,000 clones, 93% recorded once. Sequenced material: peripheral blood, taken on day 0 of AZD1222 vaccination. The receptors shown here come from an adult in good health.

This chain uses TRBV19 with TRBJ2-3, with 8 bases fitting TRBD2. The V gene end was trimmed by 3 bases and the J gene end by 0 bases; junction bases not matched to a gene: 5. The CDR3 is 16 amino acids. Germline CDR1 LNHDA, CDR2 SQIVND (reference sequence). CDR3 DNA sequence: TGTGCCAGTAGTATTGGTCTAGCGGGTAGCACAGATACGCAGTATTTT. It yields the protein CASSIGLAGSTDTQYF.

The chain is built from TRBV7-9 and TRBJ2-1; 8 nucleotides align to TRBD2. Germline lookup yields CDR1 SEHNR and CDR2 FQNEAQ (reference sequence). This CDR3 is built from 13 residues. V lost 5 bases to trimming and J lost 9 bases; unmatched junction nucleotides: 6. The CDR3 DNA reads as TGTGCCAGCAGCCACCCGGGACTAGGTGAGCAGTTCTTC. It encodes CASSHPGLGEQFF.

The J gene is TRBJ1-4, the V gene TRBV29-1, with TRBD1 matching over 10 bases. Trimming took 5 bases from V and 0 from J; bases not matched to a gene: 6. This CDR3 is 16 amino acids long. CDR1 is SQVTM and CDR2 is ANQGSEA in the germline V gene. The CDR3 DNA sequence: TGCAGCGTTAGAGGGACAGGGGCTGCAACTAATGAAAAACTGTTTTTT. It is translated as CSVRGTGAATNEKLFF.

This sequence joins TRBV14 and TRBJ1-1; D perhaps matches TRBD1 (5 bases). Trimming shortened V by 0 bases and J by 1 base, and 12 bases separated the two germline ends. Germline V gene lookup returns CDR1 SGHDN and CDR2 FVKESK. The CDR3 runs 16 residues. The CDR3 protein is CASSQDLPGSNTEAFF. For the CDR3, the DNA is TGTGCCAGCAGCCAAGATCTCCCAGGGTCGAACACTGAAGCTTTCTTT. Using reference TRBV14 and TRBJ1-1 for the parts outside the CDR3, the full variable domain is EAGVTQFPSHSVIEKGQTVTLRCDPISGHDNLYWYRRVMGKEIKFLLHFVKESKQDESGMPNNRFLAERTGGTYSTLKVQPAELEDSGVYFCASSQDLPGSNTEAFFGQGTRLTVV.

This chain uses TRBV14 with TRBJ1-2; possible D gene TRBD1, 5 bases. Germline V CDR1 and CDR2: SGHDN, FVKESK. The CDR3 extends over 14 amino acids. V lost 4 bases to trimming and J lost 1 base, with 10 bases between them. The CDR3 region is CASSPRGYNYGYTF. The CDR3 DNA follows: TGTGCCAGCAGCCCCCGGGGCTATAACTATGGCTACACCTTC.

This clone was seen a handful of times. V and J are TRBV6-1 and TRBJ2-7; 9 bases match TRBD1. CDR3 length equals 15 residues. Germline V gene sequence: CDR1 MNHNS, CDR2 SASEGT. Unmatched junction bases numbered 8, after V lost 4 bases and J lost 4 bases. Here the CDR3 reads CASSAAGTGFYEQYF. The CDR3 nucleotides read TGTGCCAGCAGTGCAGCCGGGACAGGGTTTTACGAGCAGTACTTC.

The CDR3 sequence is CASSQDLDAGDSYNEQFF. The CDR3 bases are TGCGCCAGCAGCCAAGATTTAGACGCGGGGGACTCCTACAATGAGCAGTTCTTC. The V and J genes are TRBV4-1 and TRBJ2-1; 7 bases map to TRBD2. V lost 0 bases to trimming and J lost 0 bases; unmatched junction nucleotides: 8. The CDR3 totals 18 residues. Germline CDR1 and CDR2: MGHRA and YSYEKL.